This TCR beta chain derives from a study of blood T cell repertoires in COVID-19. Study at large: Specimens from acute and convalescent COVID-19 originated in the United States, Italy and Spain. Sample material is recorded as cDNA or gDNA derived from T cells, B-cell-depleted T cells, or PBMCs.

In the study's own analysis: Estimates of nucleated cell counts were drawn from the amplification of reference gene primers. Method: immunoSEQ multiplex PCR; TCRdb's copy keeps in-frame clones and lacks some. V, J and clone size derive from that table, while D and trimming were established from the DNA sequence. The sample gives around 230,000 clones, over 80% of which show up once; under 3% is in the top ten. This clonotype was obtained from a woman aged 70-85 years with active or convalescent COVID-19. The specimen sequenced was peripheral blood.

The CDR3 DNA sequence: TGTGCCAGTAGTTTCCAGGGGGGCAGGCAGCCCCAGCATTTT. Protein sequence: CASSFQGGRQPQHF. V and J are TRBV19 and TRBJ1-5, with 7 bases fitting TRBD1. Germline CDR1 is LNHDA and CDR2 is SQIVND (reference sequence). The junction had 8 bases not matched to a gene; V was cut back by 5 bases and J by 7 bases. This CDR3 contains 14 residues. Together with reference TRBV19 and TRBJ1-5, the CDR3 gives the full variable domain: DGGITQSPKYLFRKEGQNVTLSCEQNLNHDAMYWYRQDPGQGLRLIYYSQIVNDFQKGDIAEGYSVSREKKESFPLTVTSAQKNPTAFYLCASSFQGGRQPQHFGDGTRLSIL.